This T cell receptor beta chain was sequenced during a study of breast tumors, draining lymph nodes, adjacent tissues. Findings and limits, study-wide: Compared with basal-like, luminal-like tumors shared significantly more repertoire with nontumor tissue. Tumor T cell lymph node origin was a supported hypothesis, not proven. The data were judged consistent with most tumor T cells coming from lymph node and expanding in tumor. Compared with lymph nodes, tumors were less diverse; compared with nontumor tissue, more.

This clonotype was recorded many times. Its antigen is currently unknown. The lymph nodes were axillary draining lymph nodes from breast cancer patients. Germline CDR1 is SGHDT and CDR2 is YYEEEE. This CDR3 region has 16 residues. V was pared by 4 bases and J by 12 bases, with 18 bases of the junction left unmatched. In TCRdb, the multiplex PCR reads were re-called with MiXCR into one record per CDR3 protein. This table has about 180,000 distinct CDR3 sequences, roughly a third appearing once. The sequencing input was axillary lymph node tissue. The clonotype was recovered from a female donor with breast cancer. Some clones in this sample may be carry-over from other donors' samples. This chain links TRBV5-6 with TRBJ2-1, with 8 bases that match TRBD1. CDR3 in amino acids: CASSLQLGTGGPGQFF. As DNA, the CDR3 is TGTGCCAGCAGCCTGCAGCTCGGGACAGGCGGACCGGGGCAGTTCTTC.